At least ten counts were recorded for the clone carrying this TCR beta chain. The V end was cut by 0 bases, the J end by 4 bases, with 15 bases between. CDR3 length: 16 amino acids. The germline gives CDR1 DFQATT, CDR2 SNEGSKA (reference sequence). Semi-nested PCR with Nested Universal Primer A followed constant-region reverse priming of full-length variable regions. TCRdb reanalysed the 5' RACE reads using MiXCR and keeps one entry per CDR3 protein. The sample holds under 11,000 distinct CDR3 sequences; around a quarter are singletons and the top ten take roughly 3%. The sorted Tregs were CD4+CD25+CD127-/low cells.

Sequences were obtained from Tregs sorted from a lymph node. This clonotype was sampled from a female donor with breast cancer. This chain joins TRBV20-1 and TRBJ2-2; D is possibly TRBD2 (5 bases). CDR3 region: CSARDLGTRLTGELFF. CDR3 DNA sequence: TGCAGTGCTAGAGATCTCGGAACTAGACTCACCGGGGAGCTGTTTTTT.